The 27 T cell receptor beta chains reported below all come from one sample, sequenced in a study of STAT5B mutations in CD4+ large granular lymphocyte leukemia (dated by TCRdb to the early 2020s). Library preparation was by the immunoSEQ multiplex PCR assay. The table comes from immuneACCESS by way of TCRdb, which keeps in-frame sequences with V and J called. Part of the clones is missing from these tables; in studies checked, under half for an unresolved V gene and the rest for unknown reasons. This sample has 31,000 or so clones in its table, and approximately 74% of those were observed once. In total, the top ten clones hold approximately 0.29% of the sample. The sample consisted of CD4+ T cells from blood buffy coats. The receptors shown here come from a human donor in good health.

This chain uses TRBV6-6 with TRBJ1-2; D remains ambiguous. CDR1 is MNHNY and CDR2 is SVGAGI in the germline V gene (reference sequence). Trimming took 8 bases from V and 6 from J, leaving 13 bases between them. The CDR3 covers 12 residues. The CDR3 DNA follows: TGTGCCAGCCTACAGTATCGGCATGGCTACACCTTC. Its protein product is CASLQYRHGYTF.

This clone was observed once. The CDR3 region is CASSPRQGGTEAFF. CDR3 nucleotide sequence: TGTGCCAGCAGTCCCCGGCAGGGGGGGACTGAAGCTTTCTTT. The chain recombines TRBV11-3 with TRBJ1-1, with 7 bases fitting TRBD1. The CDR3 length is 14 residues. V lost 6 bases to trimming and J lost 5 bases; unmatched junction nucleotides: 9. Germline lookup yields CDR1 SGHNT and CDR2 YENEEA. The variable domain in full, with the rest retrieved from reference TRBV11-3 and TRBJ1-1, is EAGVVQSPRYKIIEKKQPVAFWCNPISGHNTLYWYLQNLGQGPELLIRYENEEAVDDSQLPKDRFSAERLKGVDSTLKIQPAELGDSAVYLCASSPRQGGTEAFFGQGTRLTVV.

J is TRBJ2-3 and V is TRBV11-3, with D uncertain. The CDR3 has 16 residues. The germline gives CDR1 SGHNT, CDR2 YENEEA. Trimming stripped 3 bases from V and 2 bases from J, with 15 bases between. The CDR3: CASSLGERLNTDTQYF. CDR3 nucleotides: TGTGCCAGCAGCTTGGGTGAAAGACTTAACACAGATACGCAGTATTTT.

The chain employs TRBV4-1 and TRBJ1-5, with no clear D. Germline lookup yields CDR1 MGHRA and CDR2 YSYEKL. Trimming pared 4 bases from V and 3 bases from J, leaving 16 bases between. The CDR3 consists of 16 residues. The CDR3 sequence: CASSLVAQEPNQPQHF. CDR3 sequence (DNA): TGCGCCAGCAGCCTCGTGGCCCAGGAACCCAATCAGCCCCAGCATTTT.

This clone was counted a single time. V and J are TRBV10-3 and TRBJ1-4; D remains ambiguous. V was shortened by 0 bases and J by 2 bases, with 1 base between the two germline ends. Germline V gene sequence: CDR1 ENHRY, CDR2 SYGVKD. This CDR3 has 13 residues. This CDR3 reads CAISESTNEKLFF. The DNA for the CDR3 is TGTGCCATCAGTGAGTCGACTAATGAAAAACTGTTTTTT.

The chain uses TRBV6-5 and TRBJ2-5, with 7 bases that match TRBD1. The CDR3 is 15 amino acids. The V segment lost 4 bases and the J segment 5 bases; nucleotides outside the gene matches: 10. From germline, CDR1 is MNHEY and CDR2 SVGAGI. The CDR3 protein is CASSSPTGPEETQYF. The DNA for the CDR3 is TGTGCCAGCAGTTCCCCGACAGGGCCGGAGGAGACCCAGTACTTC.

The chain couples TRBV4-1 to TRBJ2-7; possibly TRBD1 for D (5 bases). This CDR3 comprises 14 residues. The germline V gene has CDR1 MGHRA and CDR2 YSYEKL. Trimming shortened V by 1 base and J by 1 base, and 8 bases separated the two germline ends. CDR3 DNA: TGCGCCAGCAGCCAAGCCGACAGTTCCTACGAGCAGTACTTC. It specifies CASSQADSSYEQYF.

Only a few counts were recorded for this clone. The chain couples TRBV10-3 to TRBJ1-1; D not certain. Germline V gives CDR1 ENHRY, CDR2 SYGVKD. Trimming cost V 6 bases and J 1 base, with 6 bases left between them. The CDR3 covers 12 residues. The CDR3 DNA reads TGTGCCATCAGCATACGGAACACTGAAGCTTTCTTT. It is translated as CAISIRNTEAFF.

The chain recombines TRBV27 with TRBJ1-6, with TRBD1 identical over 7 bases. CDR1 and CDR2 from the germline V gene are MNHEY and SMNVEV (reference sequence). The CDR3 sequence is 16 residues long. Losses at the gene ends were 5 bases for V and 3 bases for J; bases not matched to a gene: 7. CDR3 loop: CASSTVQGLYNSPLHF. Here the CDR3 DNA reads TGTGCCAGCAGTACTGTACAGGGGCTCTATAATTCACCCCTCCACTTT.

This clone was seen a handful of times. The J gene is TRBJ2-1, the V gene TRBV7-2; 11 bases match TRBD2. The CDR3 is 15 amino acids. The ends lost 5 bases at V and 7 bases at J; junction bases unmatched: 7. CDR1 is SGHTA and CDR2 is FQGNSA in the germline V gene. The CDR3 here is CASSETSGNGNEQFF. The CDR3 DNA is TGTGCCAGCAGCGAGACTAGCGGGAATGGGAATGAGCAGTTCTTC.

In nucleotides, the CDR3 is TGTGCCAGCAGCTTGGGCAGGGTTGTTGGCGAGCAGTACTTC. It is translated as CASSLGRVVGEQYF. This chain uses TRBV5-6 with TRBJ2-7, with D tentatively TRBD1 (5 bases). The CDR3 has 14 amino acids. Per germline, CDR1 SGHDT and CDR2 YYEEEE. V was trimmed by 0 bases and J by 6 bases, leaving 13 bases between them. The complete variable domain, with remaining parts taken from reference TRBV5-6 and TRBJ2-7, reads DAGVTQSPTHLIKTRGQQVTLRCSPKSGHDTVSWYQQALGQGPQFIFQYYEEEERQRGNFPDRFSGHQFPNYSSELNVNALLLGDSALYLCASSLGRVVGEQYFGPGTRLTVT.

The chain joins TRBV27 to TRBJ2-3; D gene uncertain. Germline lookup yields CDR1 MNHEY and CDR2 SMNVEV (reference sequence). This CDR3 has 13 residues. Deletions cut 3 bases from V and 3 bases from J, with 7 bases between. This CDR3 is CASSFLKTDTQYF. The CDR3 region has the DNA TGTGCCAGCAGTTTCCTGAAGACAGATACGCAGTATTTT.

This clone was detected only a few times. V gene TRBV19 combines with J gene TRBJ1-1, with 11 bases aligning to TRBD1. V lost 4 bases and J lost 6; bases outside the gene matches: 4. CDR1 LNHDA and CDR2 SQIVND come from the germline V gene (reference sequence). This CDR3 comprises 14 residues. In DNA, the CDR3 is TGTGCCAGTAGTACCGGACAGGGGGCCTCTGAAGCTTTCTTT. Amino acid sequence: CASSTGQGASEAFF.

The chain couples TRBV6-6 to TRBJ1-5; D is ambiguous. Trimming removed 1 base at V and 2 bases at J, with 3 bases between. The CDR3 extends over 13 amino acids. Germline CDR1 MNHNY, CDR2 SVGAGI (reference sequence). The CDR3: CASSYFGNQPQHF. The CDR3 coding sequence is TGTGCCAGCAGTTACTTTGGCAATCAGCCCCAGCATTTT.

This clone was seen more than once but under ten times. Here the CDR3 reads CASSGMPSGYGYTF. Here the CDR3 DNA reads TGTGCCAGCTCCGGTATGCCATCGGGCTATGGCTACACCTTC. The chain links TRBV2 to TRBJ1-2; D call uncertain. V was trimmed by 8 bases and J by 4 bases, leaving 17 bases between them. The CDR3 has 14 amino acids. Germline lookup yields CDR1 SNHLY and CDR2 FYNNEI.

Here the CDR3 reads CASSQGTADTQYF. The CDR3 nucleotides read TGCGCCAGCAGCCAAGGTACGGCAGATACGCAGTATTTT. This chain connects TRBV4-3 to TRBJ2-3, with unresolved D. The CDR3 loop spans 13 amino acids. Germline CDR1 LGHNA, CDR2 YSLEER. V was clipped by 1 base and J by 4 bases, with 6 bases between them.

The chain has TRBV14 and TRBJ2-3; 8 positions agree with TRBD1. Germline V gives CDR1 SGHDN, CDR2 FVKESK. CDR3 length equals 15 residues. V trimming: 7 bases; J trimming: 4 bases; junction bases outside the gene matches: 10. CDR3 region: CASTPGQGRADTQYF. CDR3 in DNA: TGTGCCAGCACCCCCGGACAGGGTCGGGCAGATACGCAGTATTTT. The variable domain in full, with the rest retrieved from reference TRBV14 and TRBJ2-3, is EAGVTQFPSHSVIEKGQTVTLRCDPISGHDNLYWYRRVMGKEIKFLLHFVKESKQDESGMPNNRFLAERTGGTYSTLKVQPAELEDSGVYFCASTPGQGRADTQYFGPGTRLTVL.

The chain is built from TRBV2 and TRBJ1-3; 8 nucleotides match TRBD1. This CDR3 is 15 amino acids long. Germline V gives CDR1 SNHLY, CDR2 FYNNEI. V gave up 5 bases and J gave up 1 base; unmatched junction bases: 4. The CDR3 DNA follows: TGTGCCAGCAGTCAACGGACAGGGTCTGGAAACACCATATATTTT. It yields the protein CASSQRTGSGNTIYF. The full variable domain, in which reference TRBV2 and TRBJ1-3 provide the parts outside the CDR3, is EPEVTQTPSHQVTQMGQEVILRCVPISNHLYFYWYRQILGQKVEFLVSFYNNEISEKSEIFDDQFSVERPDGSNFTLKIRSTKLEDSAMYFCASSQRTGSGNTIYFGEGSWLTVV.

This chain connects TRBV7-9 to TRBJ2-1, with 15 nucleotides matching TRBD2. The trim removed 8 bases at V and 8 bases at J, leaving 10 bases unmatched. This CDR3 spans 16 amino acids. Germline CDR1 is SEHNR and CDR2 is FQNEAQ (reference sequence). The CDR3 is CASSRTSGRAADEQFF. CDR3 DNA: TGTGCCAGCTCCAGGACTAGCGGGAGGGCCGCGGATGAGCAGTTCTTC. The variable domain in full, with the rest retrieved from reference TRBV7-9 and TRBJ2-1, is DTGVSQNPRHKITKRGQNVTFRCDPISEHNRLYWYRQTLGQGPEFLTYFQNEAQLEKSRLLSDRFSAERPKGSFSTLEIQRTEQGDSAMYLCASSRTSGRAADEQFFGPGTRLTVL.

The chain couples TRBV5-4 to TRBJ1-2, with D maybe TRBD1 (6 bases). The V gene lost 4 bases and the J gene lost 6 bases, with 16 bases spanning the gap. Germline V gene lookup returns CDR1 SGHNT and CDR2 YYREEE (reference sequence). The length of the CDR3 is 14 residues. In DNA form, the CDR3 reads TGTGCCAGCAGCCAACAGGGACTTCCGGATGGCTACACCTTC. Translating gives CASSQQGLPDGYTF.

This rearrangement joins TRBV6-4 to TRBJ2-1, with 10 positions matching TRBD2. This CDR3 spans 14 amino acids. CDR1 and CDR2 (germline): MRHNA, SNTAGT. The ends lost 5 bases at V and 6 bases at J; junction bases unmatched: 4. CDR3 DNA: TGTGCCAGCAGTACTAGCGGGATCAGCAATGAGCAGTTCTTC. Its protein product is CASSTSGISNEQFF.

This rearrangement joins TRBV25-1 to TRBJ2-2; no firm D call. Germline assignment: CDR1 MGHDK and CDR2 SYGVNS. Between the trimmed V and J ends, which lost 3 bases and 5 bases, there was a span of 7 bases. This CDR3 is 13 amino acids long. The CDR3 sequence: CASSEEATGELFF. CDR3 sequence (DNA): TGTGCCAGCAGTGAGGAAGCAACCGGGGAGCTGTTTTTT.

The CDR3 sequence: CASSFPDTQYF. CDR3 nucleotides: TGTGCCAGCAGTTTCCCTGATACGCAGTATTTT. The rearrangement uses TRBV6-6 and TRBJ2-3; no reliable D call. The germline V gene has CDR1 MNHNY and CDR2 SVGAGI (reference sequence). V was trimmed by 4 bases and J by 6 bases, leaving 5 bases between them. This CDR3 is built from 11 residues.

The table lists this clone with a few counts. This sequence joins TRBV13 and TRBJ2-5; 11 nucleotides line up with TRBD2. Germline V gene data show CDR1 as PRHDT and CDR2 as FYEKMQ (reference sequence). This CDR3 is built from 16 residues. Germline trimming cut 0 bases from V and 4 bases from J; bases unmatched to any gene: 4. The CDR3 is CASSLGQLAGVETQYF. CDR3 bases: TGTGCCAGCAGCTTAGGTCAACTAGCGGGAGTAGAGACCCAGTACTTC. The full variable domain, rest sourced from reference TRBV13 and TRBJ2-5, is AAGVIQSPRHLIKEKRETATLKCYPIPRHDTVYWYQQGPGQDPQFLISFYEKMQSDKGSIPDRFSAQQFSDYHSELNMSSLELGDSALYFCASSLGQLAGVETQYFGPGTRLLVL.

The chain has TRBV2 and TRBJ2-2; TRBD2 matches at 8 bases. The J segment lost 4 bases and the V segment lost 5 bases, leaving 15 bases of the junction unmatched. CDR1 is SNHLY and CDR2 is FYNNEI in the germline V gene. This CDR3 comprises 18 residues. The CDR3 bases are TGTGCCAGCAGTAATCCCGAGATAGCGGGAAGGGTCACCGGGGAGCTGTTTTTT. This codes for CASSNPEIAGRVTGELFF.

This clone was observed a handful of times. J is TRBJ2-3 and V is TRBV7-9, with TRBD2 as a possible D gene (6 bases). Trimming shortened V by 5 bases and J by 6 bases, and 15 bases separated the two germline ends. The CDR3 has 14 amino acids. Per germline, CDR1 SEHNR and CDR2 FQNEAQ (reference sequence). DNA of the CDR3: TGTGCCAGCAGCCTCGGGGGTGAGACCGATACGCAGTATTTT. Protein: CASSLGGETDTQYF.

V usage is TRBV7-6 and J usage is TRBJ2-5; no definite D call. The CDR3 runs 15 residues. Per germline, CDR1 SGHVS and CDR2 FNYEAQ. Trimming cost V 1 base and J 2 bases, with 11 bases left between them. The DNA for the CDR3 is TGTGCCAGCAGCTTAGAGGTGGCTTTTCAAGAGACCCAGTACTTC. It is translated as CASSLEVAFQETQYF.